These T cell receptor beta chains were read from a single sample in a study of T cell responses to AZD1222 COVID-19 vaccine. The method was immunoSEQ multiplex PCR; TCRdb's version includes in-frame clones alone and lacks a portion of them. The data contain about 120,000 clones, approximately 90% of them seen just once; the ten biggest clones take up approximately 7.5%. The starting material was peripheral blood, obtained on day 0 of AZD1222 vaccination. All receptors come from an adult in good health. Each CDR3 is given with its conserved first and last residue. D genes are given only for firm matches. Size tells how often a clone was seen (once, few, many) or the class of an expanded clone, and some rows leave it out.

V	J	D	size	CDR3	DNA
TRBV6-2/TRBV6-3	TRBJ1-5	TRBD1	.	CASSHDRVGNQPQHF	TGTGCCAGCAGCCACGACAGGGTCGGCAATCAGCCCCAGCATTTT
TRBV6-5	TRBJ2-7	.	once	CASSYSGTAYEQYF	TGTGCCAGCAGTTACTCCGGGACCGCGTACGAGCAGTACTTC
TRBV27	TRBJ2-7	TRBD2	once	CASSRRLAGSYEQYF	TGTGCCAGCAGTCGAAGACTAGCGGGCTCCTACGAGCAGTACTTC
TRBV18	TRBJ2-7	.	.	CASSLPSGGLVGEQYF	TGTGCCAGCTCACTCCCGAGTGGCGGACTCGTAGGCGAGCAGTACTTC
TRBV28	TRBJ2-7	.	.	CASSFRDFYEQYF	TGTGCCAGCAGTTTTCGGGATTTCTACGAGCAGTACTTC
TRBV24-1	TRBJ1-5	TRBD1	.	CATSDHRGQGRDQPQHF	TGTGCCACCAGTGATCACCGCGGACAGGGTCGGGATCAGCCCCAGCATTTT
TRBV13	TRBJ1-1	.	.	CASSPEGGSTEAFF	TGTGCCAGCAGCCCCGAGGGGGGTAGCACTGAAGCTTTCTTT
TRBV30	TRBJ1-5	TRBD1	once	CAWDTGAGNQPQHF	TGTGCCTGGGATACAGGGGCAGGCAATCAGCCCCAGCATTTT
TRBV5-5	TRBJ1-1	.	.	CASTLWGRAEAFF	TGTGCCAGCACCCTATGGGGTAGGGCTGAAGCTTTCTTT
TRBV5-4	TRBJ1-1	.	.	CASSKELYTEAFF	TGTGCCAGCAGCAAGGAACTCTACACTGAAGCTTTCTTT
TRBV28	TRBJ2-7	.	.	CASSPQGLTYEQYF	TGTGCCAGCAGCCCCCAGGGCCTTACCTACGAGCAGTACTTC
TRBV6-1	TRBJ2-7	TRBD1	.	CASSEVYWDRGREQYF	TGTGCCAGCAGTGAAGTCTATTGGGACAGGGGGCGGGAGCAGTACTTC
TRBV27	TRBJ1-5	.	.	CASRKGGNQPQHF	TGTGCCAGCAGGAAGGGGGGGAATCAGCCCCAGCATTTT
TRBV3-1/TRBV3-2	TRBJ1-1	.	.	CASSQDRTRGTEAFF	TGTGCCAGCAGCCAAGACAGAACACGAGGGACTGAAGCTTTCTTT
TRBV5-5	TRBJ1-6	.	.	CASSLKGGFQSPLHF	TGTGCCAGCAGCCTAAAGGGTGGTTTTCAGTCACCCCTCCACTTT
TRBV6-5	TRBJ2-5	TRBD2	few	CASSYPTSGRETQYF	TGTGCCAGCAGTTACCCGACTAGCGGGAGAGAGACCCAGTACTTC
TRBV2	TRBJ2-7	.	.	CASMRGGSSHEQYF	TGTGCCAGCATGAGGGGCGGGTCCTCCCACGAGCAGTACTTC
TRBV6-1	TRBJ2-2	.	.	CASSEAQRGRANTGELFF	TGTGCCAGCAGTGAAGCGCAAAGGGGCCGCGCGAACACCGGGGAGCTGTTTTTT
TRBV20-1	TRBJ2-1	.	.	CSASSVGTEQFF	TGCAGTGCTAGTTCCGTCGGGACAGAGCAGTTCTTC
TRBV18	TRBJ1-3	TRBD1	.	CASSPGQGARNTIYF	TGTGCCAGCTCACCAGGACAGGGGGCCAGAAACACCATATATTTT
TRBV5-4	TRBJ1-5	.	.	CASSSDWDQPQHF	TGTGCCAGCAGCTCCGACTGGGATCAGCCCCAGCATTTT
TRBV19	TRBJ2-1	.	.	CASSISGSTYNEQFF	TGTGCCAGTAGTATCAGCGGGTCCACCTACAATGAGCAGTTCTTC
TRBV4-1	TRBJ2-1	.	.	CASSQVRLQGYNEQFF	TGCGCCAGCAGCCAAGTACGCTTACAGGGCTACAATGAGCAGTTCTTC
TRBV5-1	TRBJ2-2	.	.	CATRRSGYTGELFF	TGCGCCACCAGGAGGAGCGGATACACCGGGGAGCTGTTTTTT
TRBV9	TRBJ1-2	.	.	CASSPSPYGYTF	TGTGCCAGCAGCCCCTCCCCATATGGCTACACCTTC
TRBV6-5	TRBJ2-1	TRBD2	.	CASSLGLARNEQFF	TGTGCCAGCAGCCTCGGACTAGCAAGAAATGAGCAGTTCTTC
TRBV16	TRBJ1-1	.	.	CASSPTRAPRVRNTEAFF	TGTGCCAGCAGCCCTACCCGGGCCCCTAGGGTCCGCAACACTGAAGCTTTCTTT
TRBV7-3	TRBJ2-3	TRBD1	.	CASSATGTGDFTDTQYF	TGTGCCAGCAGCGCAACCGGGACAGGGGATTTCACAGATACGCAGTATTTT
TRBV9	TRBJ1-5	.	.	CASSGGPVGSNQPQHF	TGTGCCAGCAGCGGGGGGCCAGTCGGGAGCAATCAGCCCCAGCATTTT
TRBV27	TRBJ2-7	.	.	CASSSGTRGNEQYF	TGTGCCAGCAGCTCCGGGACCCGGGGGAACGAGCAGTACTTC
TRBV7-9	TRBJ1-4	.	.	CASSLEIPGDEKLFF	TGTGCCAGCAGCTTAGAGATCCCGGGTGATGAAAAACTGTTTTTT
TRBV28	TRBJ2-2	TRBD1	.	CASSGTGTGRSGELFF	TGTGCCAGCAGTGGAACCGGGACAGGGAGATCCGGGGAGCTGTTTTTT
TRBV5-7	TRBJ2-2	TRBD1	.	CASSQRTGVNTGELFF	TGTGCCAGCAGCCAAAGGACAGGGGTGAACACCGGGGAGCTGTTTTTT
TRBV11-2	TRBJ2-4	.	.	CASSSGGTRSRNIQYF	TGTGCCAGCAGTTCCGGGGGAACTCGGTCCAGAAACATTCAGTACTTC